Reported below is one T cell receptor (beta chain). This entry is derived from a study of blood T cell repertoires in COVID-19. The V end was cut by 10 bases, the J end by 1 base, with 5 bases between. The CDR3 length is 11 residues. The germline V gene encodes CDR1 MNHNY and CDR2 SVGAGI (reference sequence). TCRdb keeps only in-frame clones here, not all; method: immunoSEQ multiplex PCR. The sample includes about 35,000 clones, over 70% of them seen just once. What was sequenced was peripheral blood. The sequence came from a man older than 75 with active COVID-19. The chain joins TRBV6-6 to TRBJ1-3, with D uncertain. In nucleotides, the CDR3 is TGTGCCACCCTTTCTGGAAACACCATATATTTT. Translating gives CATLSGNTIYF.